This TCR beta chain comes out of a study of T-cell reconstitution after alpha-beta-depleted transplantation in children. Study-level points and caveats: Most T-cell counts and diversity one year after the transplant came from T cells that were newly produced.

The CDR3 length is 13 residues. Losses at the gene ends were 10 bases for V and 5 bases for J; bases not matched to a gene: 7. At least ten counts were recorded for this clonotype. Its antigen remains unknown. Unique molecular identifiers were incorporated when the TCRbeta library was constructed. TCRdb itself ran the PCR reads through MiXCR, one entry per CDR3 protein. The sample includes over 100,000 distinct CDR3 sequences, about 9.4% of them seen just once. The starting material was PBMCs, obtained before TCRalphabeta/CD19-depleted stem cell transplant. This clonotype originated in a boy aged 2-15 years with acute lymphoblastic leukemia, due to receive a stem cell transplant. The rearrangement uses TRBV12-3 or TRBV12-4 and TRBJ1-2; 10 nucleotides agree with TRBD1. Written as DNA, the CDR3 is TGTGCCACCCTAGACAGGGGGCGGTATGGCTACACCTTC. Its translation is CATLDRGRYGYTF.